In its sample, the clone carrying this T cell receptor (beta chain) was seen many times. Its antigen remains unknown. According to the study, TCR beta libraries were built with iRepertoire HTBI primers and CDR3-region Arm-PCR. TCRdb re-derived calls from the multiplex PCR reads in MiXCR, one entry per CDR3 protein. The sample yields around 460,000 distinct CDR3 sequences, approximately 23% seen once. The V segment lost 4 bases and the J segment 8 bases; nucleotides outside the gene matches: 10. The CDR3 length is 16 residues. Germline CDR1 reads SGHAT; CDR2 reads FQNNGV. This record belongs to a study of regulatory T cells in long-lasting Graves disease. Study in general: Persistent Graves' disease denoted over 5 years of antithyroid drugs plus positive TSH receptor antibodies. Regarding the study as a whole: There were preferences for TRBV28, TRBJ1-2 and TRBJ2-5 in persistent disease. Public clonotype sharing was higher in persistent than newly diagnosed patients. Persistent cases of Graves' showed reduced TCR diversity relative to newly diagnosed patients.

Described time point: persistent/refractory GD, antithyroid drugs over 5 years with positive TRAb. PBMC RNA served as the TCR library source. The source of this sequence is a female donor with Graves disease. V is TRBV11-2 and J is TRBJ1-4, with 10 nucleotides matching TRBD1. Sequenced material: peripheral blood mononuclear cells (PBMCs), taken when the disease was refractory, from a patient treated with antithyroid drugs. CDR3 region: CASSYLRTGGLEKLFF. The CDR3 DNA is TGTGCCAGCAGCTACCTCAGGACAGGGGGATTGGAAAAACTGTTTTTT.